The rows below give T cell receptor beta chains drawn from one sample of a study of human T cells and chemical hapten exposure. TCRdb reprocessed the RACE reads via MiXCR and lists one record per CDR3 protein. In the table there are 85,000 to 100,000 distinct CDR3 sequences, more than 9.5% of which are singletons. The sequencing used whole blood, collected in connection with sensitization to the hapten diphenylcyclopropenone (DPC). These receptor sequences come from a man in his forties with alopecia areata. Some clones in this sample may be carry-over from other donors' samples. CDR3s include the opening cysteine and the closing phenylalanine or tryptophan. D genes are given only for firm matches. The listing skips clone size in some rows; elsewhere it reads once, few, many or a size class.

TRBJ2-3,TRBV20-1,TRBD2,.,TGCAGTGCTAGTACAGCGGGAGCCACAGATACGCAGTATTTT,CSASTAGATDTQYF
TRBJ2-3,TRBV9,.,few,TGTGCCAGCAGCGTAGACGGGGGCCTCGCGGGAGATACGCAGTATTTT,CASSVDGGLAGDTQYF
TRBJ1-2,TRBV14,.,.,TGTGCCAGCAGCTACTCTCAGGGGCGAGCCTATGGCTACACCTTC,CASSYSQGRAYGYTF
TRBJ1-2,TRBV9,TRBD1,few,TGTGCCAGCAGCGTAGGCGGGACAGGGTATGGCTACACCTTC,CASSVGGTGYGYTF
TRBJ2-4,TRBV24-1,.,many,TGTGCCACCAGTGACCAAACGTCGCTTCAGTACTTC,CATSDQTSLQYF
TRBJ2-3,TRBV6-2/TRBV6-3,.,few,TGTGCCAGCAATTCTGCAGATACGCAGTATTTT,CASNSADTQYF
TRBJ2-3,TRBV5-1,.,once,TGCGCCAGCAGCTTGTGGCAGCTAGCGACCCGCACAGATACGCAGTATTTT,CASSLWQLATRTDTQYF
TRBJ2-7,TRBV10-3,.,few,TGTGCCATCAGTGGTGGTCTCTCCTACGAGCAGTACTTC,CAISGGLSYEQYF
TRBJ1-5,TRBV6-5,.,many,TGTGCCAGCAGTTACAAGAGAAGCAATCAGCCCCAGCATTTT,CASSYKRSNQPQHF
TRBJ2-3,TRBV5-4,TRBD2,few,TGTGCCAGCAGCTTACCTAGCGGGACAGATACGCAGTATTTT,CASSLPSGTDTQYF
TRBJ1-1,TRBV28,.,many,TGTGCCAGCAGTGTACAGAGAACTGAAGCTTTCTTT,CASSVQRTEAFF
TRBJ1-1,TRBV7-2,.,.,TGTGCCAGCAGCTTAGGGGGTTGGGAAGAAGCTTTCTTT,CASSLGGWEEAFF
TRBJ2-3,TRBV14,TRBD2,many,TGTGCCAGCAGCTTCAATCTAGCGGGAGGCACAGATACGCAGTATTTT,CASSFNLAGGTDTQYF
TRBJ2-1,TRBV2,TRBD2,.,TGTGCCAGCACTCTGGGACTAGCGGGACGCAATGAGCAGTTCTTC,CASTLGLAGRNEQFF
TRBJ2-5,TRBV6-2/TRBV6-3,.,.,TGTGCCAGCAGTCCTAGGACTGTCCAAGAGACCCAGTACTTC,CASSPRTVQETQYF
TRBJ1-5,TRBV5-5,.,.,TGTGCCAGCAGCATTAGGGGCGACAGACTCAATCAGCCCCAGCATTTT,CASSIRGDRLNQPQHF
TRBJ2-3,TRBV18,.,few,TGTGCCAGCTCACGAGGGGTCTTCACAGATACGCAGTATTTT,CASSRGVFTDTQYF
TRBJ1-3,TRBV3-1,.,few,TGTGCCAGCAGCCAAGACCTAGTCGCCCCCATATATTTT,CASSQDLVAPIYF
TRBJ2-5,TRBV20-1,.,many,TGCAGTGCTAACATCCCCCGGGGAGGTCAAGAGACCCAGTACTTC,CSANIPRGGQETQYF
TRBJ2-2,TRBV20-1,TRBD2,.,TGCAGTGCCAGACTAGCGGGGAACACCGGGGAGCTGTTTTTT,CSARLAGNTGELFF
TRBJ1-1,TRBV5-4,TRBD1,.,TGTGCCAGCAGCTCTGTCACAGGGGGCCTCACTGAAGCTTTCTTT,CASSSVTGGLTEAFF
TRBJ1-1,TRBV4-2,.,many,TGTGCCAGCAGCCAAGAAGAGGGAGGCACTGAAGCTTTCTTT,CASSQEEGGTEAFF
TRBJ1-5,TRBV20-1,.,.,TGCAGTGTAGCCGCTATCAATCAGCCCCAGCATTTT,CSVAAINQPQHF
TRBJ2-1,TRBV12-3/TRBV12-4,.,few,TGTGCCAGCAGGTCCCGGTCTAGCCTCGACAATGAGCAGTTCTTC,CASRSRSSLDNEQFF
TRBJ2-7,TRBV6-2/TRBV6-3,.,few,TGTGCCAGCAGTTACGGGGGCCCCCGGGTTACCTACGAGCAGTACTTC,CASSYGGPRVTYEQYF
TRBJ1-5,TRBV14,.,few,TGTGCCAGCAGCCAAGAAACAGTTGATTCGGGAGAAGAGCAGCCCCAGCATTTT,CASSQETVDSGEEQPQHF
TRBJ2-3,TRBV20-1,TRBD2,few,TGCAGTGCCCAGGCTGAGCGGGAGTTCACAGATACGCAGTATTTT,CSAQAEREFTDTQYF
TRBJ1-1,TRBV3-1,.,few,TGTGCCAGCAGCCAAGAGCTACTTACCTCGGTCGGCACTGAAGCTTTCTTT,CASSQELLTSVGTEAFF
TRBJ2-2,TRBV24-1,.,few,TGTGCCACCAGTGATTCGGTGGAATCCGGGGAGCTGTTTTTT,CATSDSVESGELFF
TRBJ2-7,TRBV7-2,TRBD2,.,TGTGCCAGCAGCTTTAAAAGCGGGAGTTACGAGCAGTACTTC,CASSFKSGSYEQYF
TRBJ1-5,TRBV20-1,.,many,TGCAGTGCTCGGGGAGAGGTCACTTTTAATCAGCCCCAGCATTTT,CSARGEVTFNQPQHF
TRBJ2-1,TRBV19,.,.,TGTGCCAGTAGGGGCGGGGCCTACAATGAGCAGTTCTTC,CASRGGAYNEQFF
TRBJ2-5,TRBV5-1,TRBD1,many,TGCGCCAGCAGCTTGGGGACAGGGGGCGCTGAGACCCAGTACTTC,CASSLGTGGAETQYF
TRBJ1-3,TRBV20-1,.,few,TGCAGTGCTAGTCGGGGTCCTCTCTACTCTGGAAACACCATATATTTT,CSASRGPLYSGNTIYF
TRBJ1-5,TRBV5-6,TRBD1,few,TGTGCCAGCAGCTTGGGACAGGGGGCTAATAGCAATCAGCCCCAGCATTTT,CASSLGQGANSNQPQHF
TRBJ2-4,TRBV9,TRBD2,few,TGTGCCAGCAGCGTAGAGGGTGGGGGGGTGGCCAAAAACATTCAGTACTTC,CASSVEGGGVAKNIQYF
TRBJ2-3,TRBV6-5,.,few,TGTGCCAGCCACCCGGCCGGGTTAGGCTGGACTAGCACAGATACGCAGTATTTT,CASHPAGLGWTSTDTQYF
TRBJ2-3,TRBV6-5,TRBD2,many,TGTGCCAGCAGTATGACTAGCGGGAGGGGGACAGATACGCAGTATTTT,CASSMTSGRGTDTQYF
TRBJ2-1,TRBV19,.,.,TGTGCCAGTAGTAGGGACGGGAGCTCCTACAATGAGCAGTTCTTC,CASSRDGSSYNEQFF
TRBJ2-5,TRBV9,TRBD1,.,TGTGCCAGCAGCGGAGGGACAGGGGCAGCGACCCAGTACTTC,CASSGGTGAATQYF
TRBJ2-3,TRBV7-9,TRBD2,many,TGTGCCAGCAGCCCCTTGGCGGGAGGAAAAGATACGCAGTATTTT,CASSPLAGGKDTQYF
TRBJ1-1,TRBV6-5,.,few,TGTGCCAGCAGTTCCGCGACAGTCTATGAAGCTTTCTTT,CASSSATVYEAFF
TRBJ1-1,TRBV19,.,.,TGTGCCAGTAGTATAGGCAGAGTGAACACTGAAGCTTTCTTT,CASSIGRVNTEAFF
TRBJ2-5,TRBV29-1,.,many,TGCAGCGTTCGGGGGCAAGAGACCCAGTACTTC,CSVRGQETQYF
TRBJ2-1,TRBV11-2,.,.,TGTGCCAGCAGCTTTCTTAGGGGTAGATCCTACAATGAGCAGTTCTTC,CASSFLRGRSYNEQFF
TRBJ2-7,TRBV29-1,.,.,TGCAGCGTTCAGGAGGGTACCTACGAGCAGTACTTC,CSVQEGTYEQYF
TRBJ2-1,TRBV7-2,.,.,TGTGCCAGCAGCTTATTCGGAAATGAGCAGTTCTTC,CASSLFGNEQFF